One and the same sample provided the 17 T cell receptor beta chains below, sequenced in a study of CD8+CD57+ T cells in acquired aplastic anemia. Profiling that covered TCR beta VDJ and CDR3 relied on genomic DNA as its template. A single record per CDR3 protein comes from TCRdb applying MiXCR to the reads. Here the sample spans around 220,000 distinct CDR3 sequences, roughly 53% being singletons. The authors sequenced patients whose flow cytometry had shown CD8+CD57+ cell expansion. The source material was sorted CD4+, CD8+, or CD8+CD57+ T cells (not recorded which) from PBMCs. Every receptor here comes from a human donor with aplastic anemia.

The V gene is TRBV9, the J gene TRBJ2-1; 7 nucleotides match TRBD1. Germline CDR1 is SGDLS and CDR2 is YYNGEE. The CDR3 is 16 residues long. The J segment lost 5 bases and the V segment lost 2 bases, leaving 10 bases of the junction unmatched. The CDR3 reads CASSVKGALGNNEQFF. CDR3 sequence (DNA): TGTGCCAGCAGCGTTAAGGGGGCGCTTGGAAACAATGAGCAGTTCTTC.

Details on this clonotype: At one end, the junction sequence differs from germline, possibly due to a read error. The rearrangement joins TRBV20-1 to TRBJ2-1, with TRBD2 identical over 8 bases. The length of the CDR3 is 12 residues. In germline, CDR1 is DFQATT, CDR2 SNEGSKA (reference sequence). CDR3 amino acids: CNAKQREYEQFF. The CDR3 nucleotides are TGCAATGCTAAGCAGCGGGAGTATGAGCAGTTCTTC.

This clonotype was detected once. The chain uses TRBV2 and TRBJ2-3; D not resolved. The ends were cut back, 6 bases at V and 5 bases at J, with 6 bases in the middle. CDR1 SNHLY and CDR2 FYNNEI come from the germline V gene. There are 11 residues in the CDR3. The CDR3 DNA reads as TGTGCCAGCAGGGTAGAAGATACGCAGTATTTT. It is translated as CASRVEDTQYF.

This clonotype occurred many times. The V gene is TRBV19, the J gene TRBJ1-5; D unresolved. The CDR3 spans 13 residues. Germline V gene sequence: CDR1 LNHDA, CDR2 SQIVND (reference sequence). Trimming cost V 5 bases and J 3 bases, with 8 bases left between them. The CDR3 spells CASSGQHNQPQHF. Here the CDR3 DNA reads TGTGCCAGTAGTGGGCAGCACAATCAGCCCCAGCATTTT.

This chain joins TRBV7-6 and TRBJ2-1; D is perhaps TRBD1 (7 bases). CDR1 is SGHVS, CDR2 FNYEAQ, per germline. The CDR3 is made up of 14 amino acids. V dropped 6 bases and J dropped 6 bases, with 15 bases sitting between them. CDR3 sequence: CASSAGQLLNEQFF. The CDR3 nucleotides are TGTGCCAGCAGTGCGGGACAGCTCCTCAATGAGCAGTTCTTC.

This chain connects TRBV10-3 to TRBJ1-1; 7 bases align to TRBD1. V lost 3 bases to trimming and J lost 6 bases; unmatched junction nucleotides: 4. This CDR3 contains 13 residues. In germline, CDR1 is ENHRY, CDR2 SYGVKD. In nucleotides, the CDR3 is TGTGCCATCAGTGACGAGGGGGCCGCTGAAGCTTTCTTT. This encodes CAISDEGAAEAFF.

This clonotype was observed many times. V gene TRBV7-2 combines with J gene TRBJ2-7; 7 bases align to TRBD1. Unmatched junction bases numbered 4, after V lost 4 bases and J lost 1 base. This CDR3 has 14 amino acids. Germline-derived CDR1 and CDR2 are SGHTA and FQGNSA. CDR3 nucleotides: TGTGCCAGCAGCTCTGAACAGGGGTCCTACGAGCAGTACTTC. The encoded protein is CASSSEQGSYEQYF.

There are many counts of this clonotype. The genes are TRBV20-1 and TRBJ2-7; no definite D call. V gave up 2 bases and J gave up 0 bases, with 11 bases separating them. Germline CDR1 and CDR2: DFQATT and SNEGSKA (reference sequence). The CDR3 runs to 14 residues. As DNA, the CDR3 is TGCAGTGCTAGACGTGGGCCTAGCTCCTACGAGCAGTACTTC. Its translation is CSARRGPSSYEQYF.

This clonotype has only one observation. V gene TRBV9 combines with J gene TRBJ1-3; the D gene is possibly TRBD1 (5 bases). V lost 1 base to trimming and J lost 7 bases, with 12 bases between them. This CDR3 has 14 amino acids. CDR1 is SGDLS and CDR2 is YYNGEE in the germline V gene. This CDR3 reads CASSVLPDKNTIYF. CDR3 bases: TGTGCCAGCAGCGTACTACCGGACAAGAACACCATATATTTT.

This clonotype was seen many times. This sequence joins TRBV5-5 and TRBJ2-5; 9 bases agree with TRBD1. The CDR3 loop spans 16 amino acids. Germline V gene sequence: CDR1 SGHKS, CDR2 YYEKEE (reference sequence). Unmatched junction bases numbered 10, after V lost 4 bases and J lost 3 bases. The CDR3 reads CASSVSPGTGKETQYF. DNA for the CDR3: TGTGCCAGCAGCGTCTCCCCCGGGACAGGGAAAGAGACCCAGTACTTC.

This clonotype was counted a single time. CDR3 DNA: TGTGCCAGCAGCTTAGTGGGGGGGCATGAGCAGTACTTC. This codes for CASSLVGGHEQYF. The chain has TRBV7-3 and TRBJ2-7; possibly TRBD2 for D (7 bases). Germline V CDR1 and CDR2: SGHTA, FQGTGA. Trimming removed 2 bases at V and 7 bases at J, with 12 bases between. There are 13 residues in the CDR3.

The rearrangement links TRBV7-9 to TRBJ2-1; no clear D gene. The CDR3 is made up of 14 amino acids. Looked up from germline, CDR1 is SEHNR and CDR2 is FQNEAQ (reference sequence). Trimming removed 2 bases at V and 5 bases at J, with 10 bases between. CDR3 amino acids: CASSLWAANNEQFF. CDR3 DNA: TGTGCCAGCAGCTTATGGGCAGCCAACAATGAGCAGTTCTTC.

This clonotype was counted only a few times. Here the CDR3 reads CASSFFAGESQETQYF. The CDR3 DNA follows: TGTGCCAGCAGCTTTTTTGCGGGGGAGTCCCAAGAGACCCAGTACTTC. The chain is built from TRBV9 and TRBJ2-5, with 7 positions matching TRBD2. After removal of 4 bases from V and 1 base from J, the junction contained 10 bases not matched to a gene. The CDR3 contains 16 residues. Germline assignment: CDR1 SGDLS and CDR2 YYNGEE.

Note on this clonotype: A much larger clonotype is one base distant, so this may be a read error. The chain uses TRBV20-1 and TRBJ2-3, with 9 bases identical to TRBD2. The CDR3 spans 14 residues. Germline values: CDR1 DFQATT, CDR2 SNEGSKA (reference sequence). The V segment lost 6 bases and the J segment 5 bases; nucleotides outside the gene matches: 9. CDR3 amino acids: CSARGGGWVDTQYF. The CDR3 DNA is TGCAGTGCGCGGGGGGGGGGCTGGGTAGATACGCAGTATTTT.

This clonotype was seen ten or more times. The V and J genes are TRBV5-1 and TRBJ1-5; 7 bases are shared with TRBD1. CDR1 SGHRS and CDR2 YFSETQ come from the germline V gene. The CDR3 is 16 residues long. V shed 4 bases and J 6 bases; nucleotides not matched to a gene: 13. Written as DNA, the CDR3 is TGCGCCAGCAGCACCGATCCAACAGGGGAGGGTCAGCCCCAGCATTTT. Its translation is CASSTDPTGEGQPQHF.

The chain uses TRBV7-3 and TRBJ1-1; a possible D gene is TRBD1 (5 bases). In germline, CDR1 is SGHTA, CDR2 FQGTGA. The ends were cut back, 2 bases at V and 4 bases at J, with 17 bases in the middle. This CDR3 contains 16 residues. CDR3 nucleotide sequence: TGTGCCAGCAGCTTAGGGGGAGGCAGGATAGGCACTGAAGCTTTCTTT. It encodes CASSLGGGRIGTEAFF.

V gene TRBV20-1 combines with J gene TRBJ2-5; no firm D call. Per the germline V gene, CDR1 is DFQATT and CDR2 is SNEGSKA (reference sequence). V was cut by 5 bases and J by 2 bases, with 15 bases left in between. The CDR3 is 14 residues long. The CDR3 nucleotides read TGCAGTGCTGAGGCGGCGGAATGGCAAGAGACCCAGTACTTC. This translates into CSAEAAEWQETQYF.